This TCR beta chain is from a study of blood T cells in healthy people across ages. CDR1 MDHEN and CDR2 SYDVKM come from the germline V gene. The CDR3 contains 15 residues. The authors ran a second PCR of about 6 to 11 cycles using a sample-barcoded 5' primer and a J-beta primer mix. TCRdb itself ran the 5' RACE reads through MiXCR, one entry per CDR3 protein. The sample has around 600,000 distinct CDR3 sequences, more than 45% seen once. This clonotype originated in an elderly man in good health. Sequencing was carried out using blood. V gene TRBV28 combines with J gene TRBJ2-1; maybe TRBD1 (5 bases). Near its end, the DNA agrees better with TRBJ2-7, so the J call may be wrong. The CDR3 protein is CASTFSEGVSHEQYF. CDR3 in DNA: TGTGCCAGCACCTTTTCCGAAGGGGTTTCCCACGAGCAGTACTTC.